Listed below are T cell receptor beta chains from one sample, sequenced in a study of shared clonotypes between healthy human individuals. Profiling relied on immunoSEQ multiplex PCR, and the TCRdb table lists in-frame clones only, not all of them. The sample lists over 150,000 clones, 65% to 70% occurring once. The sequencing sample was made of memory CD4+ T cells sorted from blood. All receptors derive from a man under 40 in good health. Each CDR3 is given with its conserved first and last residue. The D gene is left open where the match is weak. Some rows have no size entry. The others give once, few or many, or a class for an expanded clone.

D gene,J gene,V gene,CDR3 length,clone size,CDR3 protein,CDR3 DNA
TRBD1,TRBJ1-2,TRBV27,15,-,CASSLQGAPDYGYTF,TGTGCCAGCAGTTTACAGGGGGCTCCGGACTATGGCTACACCTTC
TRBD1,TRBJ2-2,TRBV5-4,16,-,CASSLAAGQGAGELFF,TGTGCCAGCAGCTTGGCCGCAGGACAGGGGGCCGGGGAGCTGTTTTTT
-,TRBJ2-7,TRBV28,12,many,CASSFVSYEQYF,TGTGCCAGCAGTTTCGTCTCCTACGAGCAGTACTTC
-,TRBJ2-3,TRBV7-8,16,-,CASSATGLTRTDTQYF,TGTGCCAGCAGCGCAACAGGCCTCACGCGCACAGATACGCAGTATTTT
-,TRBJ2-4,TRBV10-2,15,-,CASSEQGLAKNIQYF,TGCGCCAGCAGTGAACAGGGACTAGCCAAAAACATTCAGTACTTC
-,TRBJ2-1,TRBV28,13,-,CASSLQGYNEQFF,TGTGCCAGCAGTCTCCAGGGATACAATGAGCAGTTCTTC
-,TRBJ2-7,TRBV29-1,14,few,CSVGTVGVLYEQYF,TGCAGCGTTGGTACCGTGGGAGTGCTCTACGAGCAGTACTTC
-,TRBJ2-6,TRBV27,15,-,CASSSRFSGANVLTF,TGTGCCAGCAGTTCCAGGTTCTCTGGGGCCAACGTCCTGACTTTC
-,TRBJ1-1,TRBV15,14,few,CATSRVGRNTEAFF,TGTGCCACCAGCAGAGTGGGCAGAAACACTGAAGCTTTCTTT
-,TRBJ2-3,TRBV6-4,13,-,CASSWAAGDTQYF,TGTGCCAGCAGTTGGGCCGCAGGAGATACGCAGTATTTT
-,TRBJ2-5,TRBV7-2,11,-,CASSNRDPQYF,TGTGCCAGCAGCAACCGGGACCCCCAGTACTTC
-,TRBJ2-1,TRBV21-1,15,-,CASSKARLSYNEQFF,TGTGCCAGCAGCAAAGCGCGACTTTCGTACAATGAGCAGTTCTTC
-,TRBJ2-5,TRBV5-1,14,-,CASSLVSSLKTQYF,TGCGCCAGCAGCTTGGTTTCTAGCTTAAAGACCCAGTACTTC